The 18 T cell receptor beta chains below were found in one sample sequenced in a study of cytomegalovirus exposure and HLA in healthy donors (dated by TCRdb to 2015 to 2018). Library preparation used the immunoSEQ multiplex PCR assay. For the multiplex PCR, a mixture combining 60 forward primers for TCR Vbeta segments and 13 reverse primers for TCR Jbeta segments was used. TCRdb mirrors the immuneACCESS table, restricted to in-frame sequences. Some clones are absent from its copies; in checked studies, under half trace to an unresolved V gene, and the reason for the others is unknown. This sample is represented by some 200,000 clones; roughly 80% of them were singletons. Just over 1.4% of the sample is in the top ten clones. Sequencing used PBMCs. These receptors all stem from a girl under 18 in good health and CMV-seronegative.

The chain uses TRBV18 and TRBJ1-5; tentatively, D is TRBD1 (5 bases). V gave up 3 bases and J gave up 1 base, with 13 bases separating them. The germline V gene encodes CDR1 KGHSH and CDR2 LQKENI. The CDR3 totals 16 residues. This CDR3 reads CASSPSPGGSNQPQHF. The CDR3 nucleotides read TGTGCCAGCTCACCTTCACCGGGGGGGAGCAATCAGCCCCAGCATTTT.

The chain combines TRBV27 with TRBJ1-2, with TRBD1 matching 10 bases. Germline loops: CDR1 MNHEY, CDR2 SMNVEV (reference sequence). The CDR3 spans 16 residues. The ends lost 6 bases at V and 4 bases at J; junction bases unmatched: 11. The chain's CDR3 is CASRPSSTGGGYGYTF. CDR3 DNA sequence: TGTGCCAGCAGGCCCTCCTCGACAGGGGGCGGCTATGGCTACACCTTC.

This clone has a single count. CDR3 sequence (DNA): TGTGCCAGCAGTTCTGGCCACGAGCAGTACTTC. It specifies CASSSGHEQYF. The chain uses TRBV6-5 and TRBJ2-7; D gene unclear. CDR1 and CDR2 (germline): MNHEY, SVGAGI. With 4 bases removed from V and 5 bases from J, the gap between germline ends came to 6 bases. CDR3 size: 11 residues.

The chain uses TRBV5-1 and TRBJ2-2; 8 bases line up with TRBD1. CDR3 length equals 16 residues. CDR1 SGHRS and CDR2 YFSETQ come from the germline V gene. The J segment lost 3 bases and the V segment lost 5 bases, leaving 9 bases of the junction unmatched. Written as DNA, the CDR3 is TGCGCCAGCAGGTTGACCGGGACAGGTCACACCGGGGAGCTGTTTTTT. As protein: CASRLTGTGHTGELFF.

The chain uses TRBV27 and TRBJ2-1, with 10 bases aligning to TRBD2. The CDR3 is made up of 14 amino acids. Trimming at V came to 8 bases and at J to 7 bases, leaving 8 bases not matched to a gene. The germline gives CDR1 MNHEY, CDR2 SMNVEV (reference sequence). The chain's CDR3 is CASASGGAWNEQFF. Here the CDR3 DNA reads TGTGCCAGCGCAAGCGGGGGGGCCTGGAATGAGCAGTTCTTC.

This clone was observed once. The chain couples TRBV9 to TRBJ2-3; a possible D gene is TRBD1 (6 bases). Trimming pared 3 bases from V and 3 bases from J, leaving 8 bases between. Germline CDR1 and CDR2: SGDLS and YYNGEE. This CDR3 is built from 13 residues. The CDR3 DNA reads TGTGCCAGCAGCGCAGGACAGACAGATACGCAGTATTTT. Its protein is CASSAGQTDTQYF. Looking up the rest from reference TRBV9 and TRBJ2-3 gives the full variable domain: DSGVTQTPKHLITATGQRVTLRCSPRSGDLSVYWYQQSLDQGLQFLIQYYNGEERAKGNILERFSAQQFPDLHSELNLSSLELGDSALYFCASSAGQTDTQYFGPGTRLTVL.

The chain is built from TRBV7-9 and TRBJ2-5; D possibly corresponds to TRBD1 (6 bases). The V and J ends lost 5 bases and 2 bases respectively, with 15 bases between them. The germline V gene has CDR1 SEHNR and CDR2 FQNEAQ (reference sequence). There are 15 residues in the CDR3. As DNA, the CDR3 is TGTGCCAGCAGCCACCCCAGGGGATCTCAAGAGACCCAGTACTTC. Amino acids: CASSHPRGSQETQYF.

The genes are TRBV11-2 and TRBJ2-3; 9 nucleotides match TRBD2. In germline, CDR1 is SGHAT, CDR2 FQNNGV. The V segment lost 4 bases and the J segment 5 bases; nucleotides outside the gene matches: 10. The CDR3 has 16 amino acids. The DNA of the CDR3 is TGTGCCAGCAGCTACACCTTAGCGGGAGTTTTAGATACGCAGTATTTT. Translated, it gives CASSYTLAGVLDTQYF.

CDR3 sequence: CASSSTTGSNTGELFF. The CDR3 DNA is TGTGCCAGCAGTTCAACCACAGGGTCCAACACCGGGGAGCTGTTTTTT. The chain is built from TRBV28 and TRBJ2-2; D is possibly TRBD1 (6 bases). Germline V gene lookup returns CDR1 MDHEN and CDR2 SYDVKM. V shed 4 bases and J shed 2 bases, with 14 bases lying between them. The CDR3 length is 16 residues.

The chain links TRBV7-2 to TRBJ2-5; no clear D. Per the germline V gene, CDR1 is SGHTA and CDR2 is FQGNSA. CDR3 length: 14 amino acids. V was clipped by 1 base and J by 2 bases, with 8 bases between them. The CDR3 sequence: CASSLGTVQETQYF. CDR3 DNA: TGTGCCAGCAGCTTAGGAACAGTGCAAGAGACCCAGTACTTC.

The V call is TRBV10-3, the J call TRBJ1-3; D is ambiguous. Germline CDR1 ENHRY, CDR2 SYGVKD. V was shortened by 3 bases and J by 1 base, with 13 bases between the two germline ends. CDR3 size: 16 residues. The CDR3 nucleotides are TGTGCCATCAGTGATTTCTCTTCCCTGTCTGGAAACACCATATATTTT. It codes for CAISDFSSLSGNTIYF.

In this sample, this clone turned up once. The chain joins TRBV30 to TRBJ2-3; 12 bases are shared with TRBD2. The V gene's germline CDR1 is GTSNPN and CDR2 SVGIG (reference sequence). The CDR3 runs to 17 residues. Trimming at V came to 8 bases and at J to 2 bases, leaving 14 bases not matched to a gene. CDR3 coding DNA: TGTGCCGGAAAACGTAGACTAGCGGGAGCCTACACAGATACGCAGTATTTT. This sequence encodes CAGKRRLAGAYTDTQYF. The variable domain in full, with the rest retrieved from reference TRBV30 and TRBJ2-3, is SQTIHQWPATLVQPVGSPLSLECTVEGTSNPNLYWYRQAAGRGLQLLFYSVGIGQISSEVPQNLSASRPQDRQFILSSKKLLLSDSGFYLCAGKRRLAGAYTDTQYFGPGTRLTVL.

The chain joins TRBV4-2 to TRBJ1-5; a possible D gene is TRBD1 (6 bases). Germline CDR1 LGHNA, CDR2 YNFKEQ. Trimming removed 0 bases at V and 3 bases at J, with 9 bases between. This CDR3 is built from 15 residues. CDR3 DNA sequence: TGTGCCAGCAGCCAAGAACAGGGCCCCAATCAGCCCCAGCATTTT. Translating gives CASSQEQGPNQPQHF.

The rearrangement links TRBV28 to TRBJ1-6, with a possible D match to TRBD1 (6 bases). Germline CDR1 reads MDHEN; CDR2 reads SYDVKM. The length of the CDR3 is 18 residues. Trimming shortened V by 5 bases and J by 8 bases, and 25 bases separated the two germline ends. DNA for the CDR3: TGTGCCAGCAGTGGAACCCTGGGCAGGGGAAGTGAGGATTCACCCCTCCACTTT. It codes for CASSGTLGRGSEDSPLHF.

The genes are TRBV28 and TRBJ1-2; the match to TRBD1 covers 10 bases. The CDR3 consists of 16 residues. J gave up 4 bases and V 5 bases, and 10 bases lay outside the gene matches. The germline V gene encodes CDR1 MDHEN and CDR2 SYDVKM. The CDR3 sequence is CASSIGTGEPSYGYTF. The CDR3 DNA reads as TGTGCCAGCAGTATTGGGACAGGGGAGCCTAGCTATGGCTACACCTTC.

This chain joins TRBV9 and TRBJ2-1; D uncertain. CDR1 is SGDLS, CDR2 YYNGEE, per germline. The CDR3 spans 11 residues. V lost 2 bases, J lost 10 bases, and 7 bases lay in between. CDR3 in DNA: TGTGCCAGCAGCGTGAACGGGGAGCAGTTCTTC. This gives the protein CASSVNGEQFF.

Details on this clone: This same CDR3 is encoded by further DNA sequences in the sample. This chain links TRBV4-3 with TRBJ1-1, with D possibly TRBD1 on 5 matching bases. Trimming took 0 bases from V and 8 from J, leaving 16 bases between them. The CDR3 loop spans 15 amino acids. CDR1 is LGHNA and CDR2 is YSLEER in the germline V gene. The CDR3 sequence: CASSQERGKLGEAFF. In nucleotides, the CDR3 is TGCGCCAGCAGCCAAGAAAGGGGAAAACTGGGAGAAGCTTTCTTT.

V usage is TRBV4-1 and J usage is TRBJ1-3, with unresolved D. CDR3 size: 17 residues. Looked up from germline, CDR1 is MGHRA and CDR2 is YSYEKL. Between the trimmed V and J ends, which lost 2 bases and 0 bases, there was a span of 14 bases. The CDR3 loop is CASSQYGQVYSGNTIYF. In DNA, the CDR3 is TGCGCCAGCAGCCAATATGGGCAGGTATACTCTGGAAACACCATATATTTT.